This TCR beta chain emerged from a study of cytomegalovirus exposure and HLA in healthy donors. Assay used: immunoSEQ multiplex PCR; TCRdb lists only in-frame clones, some missing. The table lists about 44,000 clones, over 85% of them singletons, with over 2% in the top ten. Broader study findings: Reports described diagnosis of cytomegalovirus status by the classifier as highly specific and sensitive. Three chains linked to CMV were shown in vitro to be specific for CMV antigens. Among TCR sequences, most were rare, though some public TCRs appeared in many donors.

This clone was seen once. What it binds is not known. The specimen sequenced was PBMCs. This clonotype was obtained from a woman aged 18-29 years in good health and CMV-seronegative.

CDR3 sequence (DNA): TGCGCCAGCAGCCAAGGTCCCCGGACACTTAACCCGAACACTGAAGCTTTCTTT. The encoded protein is CASSQGPRTLNPNTEAFF. The rearrangement links TRBV4-1 to TRBJ1-1; tentatively, D is TRBD1 (5 bases). The V end was cut by 1 base, the J end by 1 base, with 19 bases between. There are 18 residues in the CDR3. CDR1 and CDR2 (germline): MGHRA, YSYEKL.